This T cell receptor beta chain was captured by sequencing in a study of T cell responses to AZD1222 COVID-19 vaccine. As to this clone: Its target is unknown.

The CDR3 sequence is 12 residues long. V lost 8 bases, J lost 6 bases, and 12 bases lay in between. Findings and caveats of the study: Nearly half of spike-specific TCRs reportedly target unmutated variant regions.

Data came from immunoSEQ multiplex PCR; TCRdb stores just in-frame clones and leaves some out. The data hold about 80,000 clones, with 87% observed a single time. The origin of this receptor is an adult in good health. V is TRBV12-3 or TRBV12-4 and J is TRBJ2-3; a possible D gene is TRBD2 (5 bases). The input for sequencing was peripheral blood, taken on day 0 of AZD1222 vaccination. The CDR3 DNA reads TGTGCCAGCGGCGGGTTAGGGGATACGCAGTATTTT. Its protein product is CASGGLGDTQYF.